This T cell receptor beta chain was sequenced during a study of shared clonotypes between healthy human individuals. Overall study context: Sampling drew on donors who were a couple of women and a few men aged 18 to 49.

Study findings and constraints: On the whole, naive subsets had larger estimated richness than memory subsets had.

Germline V lookup: CDR1 MDHEN, CDR2 SYDVKM. The J segment lost 4 bases and the V segment lost 10 bases, leaving 19 bases of the junction unmatched. The CDR3 is made up of 17 amino acids. Per the study methods: ImmunoSEQ output held junction-only sequences without quality scores, so filtering differed. Clones were sequenced by immunoSEQ multiplex PCR, and TCRdb holds only the in-frame ones, with some missing. That table supplies the V and J calls and clone size; D and trimming were determined from the DNA. This sample carries millions of clones, about 95% of them seen once, and the ten largest clones take about 1.1%. With respect to this clone: Its target is unknown.

It was CD45RO-negative cells, positively selected for CCR7, that made up naive CD8 cells, with terminally differentiated effector memory CD45RA+ cells excluded. The source is a man between 18 and 29 years old in good health. The chain couples TRBV28 to TRBJ1-3, with 7 bases matching TRBD1. The sequenced sample consisted of naive CD8+ T cells sorted from blood. The CDR3 is CATSGAGGISEGNTIYF. DNA for the CDR3: TGTGCCACGTCGGGGGCAGGGGGGATCTCTGAGGGAAACACCATATATTTT.